This TCR beta chain was profiled in a study of graft-versus-host responses after intestinal transplantation (dated by TCRdb to about 2021). With regard to the full study: The transplants that recipients got were multivisceral, liver-intestinal, or isolated intestinal. Anti-thymocyte globulin induction was given to all recipients, followed by maintenance tacrolimus and steroids for approximately 3 years. Bulk TCR-beta CDR3 sequencing was used to track graft-versus-host and host-versus-graft alloreactive T cell clones in the graft, circulation and bone marrow after intestinal transplantation. Alloreactive clones were identified by sequencing pre-transplant mixed lymphocyte reaction products and comparing them with unstimulated pre-transplant donor and recipient T cells. A cohort of approximately 24 intestinal transplant recipients, including one retransplant, was enrolled, and a few patients lacking pretransplant specimens were excluded. A peak of at least 4% donor T cells among recipient peripheral blood mononuclear cells was the definition used for donor T cell macrochimerism. Samples from a few later patients were sequenced in-house on an Illumina MiSeq with MiXCR processing rather than by the commercial service. Here is what the overall study found, with its caveats: In patients with donor T cell macrochimerism, the allografts had high GvH to HvG T cell clonal ratios. The relatively low number and heterogeneity of intestinal transplant patients limited the conclusions. Early after transplant, declines in HvG clones were associated with peak levels of circulating GvH clones. GvH clones were detected in recipient bone marrow, and some of these GvH clones were observed earlier in ileal mucosa or blood, consistent with an intestinal mucosal origin.

Blood samples were collected up to 4 times in the first month after transplant and then at least monthly when available. The receptor library was made with the immunoSEQ multiplex PCR assay. For most patients, genomic DNA was subjected to high-throughput TCR-beta CDR3 sequencing by Adaptive Biotechnologies. The published analysis was carried out like this. TCR sequencing data were retrieved from Adaptive's ImmunoSEQ software for around 18 patients, whereas a few other patients were processed with MiXCR and VDJtools. CDR3 nucleotide sequences shared by donor and recipient were removed because the origin of these sequences could not be assigned. Alloreactive clones required at least 2-fold expansion over unstimulated cells and minimum CFSE-low frequency of 0.002% (template counts) or 0.001% (read counts). Clones were considered mappable if detected in sequenced pre-transplant spleen, lymph node, or MLR CFSE-low populations of the donor or recipient. Cumulative frequency of alloreactive clones was calculated as a percentage of all sequences weighted by copy number. Drawn from immuneACCESS, this table holds only the in-frame rearrangements with V and J called that TCRdb kept. Clones are partly lost; checked studies trace under half to an unresolved V gene and leave the rest unexplained. V and J calls and clone size follow that table, whereas D and trimming were derived from the DNA. Counted in this sample were more than 20,000 clones; roughly 87% of them appeared once. In total, the top ten clones hold approximately 5% of the sample.

The germline V gene sets CDR1 to SGDLS and CDR2 to YYNGEE. From the cysteine up to the phenylalanine, the CDR3 has a length of 16 residues. This entry keeps only the CDR3 DNA: 48 bases, framed from base 1. A distance of 24 bases separates the germline ends of V and J, which lose 4 bases and 7 bases respectively. Regarding this clone: Its target antigen remains unknown. Base-call qualities are not available, and no considerably larger clone is one nucleotide away.

Sequences were derived from PBMCs, sampled roughly 64 days after intestinal transplantation. This receptor was identified in a human patient who received an intestinal transplant, so some T cells may come from the graft donor. The chain employs TRBV9 and TRBJ2-7; the D segment might be TRBD1 or TRBD2, since each matches 5 bases. The sequenced DNA: TGTGCCAGCAGCCCTCTAACTTGGGACCGGCCTTGGGAGCAGTACTTC. This gives the protein CASSPLTWDRPWEQYF.